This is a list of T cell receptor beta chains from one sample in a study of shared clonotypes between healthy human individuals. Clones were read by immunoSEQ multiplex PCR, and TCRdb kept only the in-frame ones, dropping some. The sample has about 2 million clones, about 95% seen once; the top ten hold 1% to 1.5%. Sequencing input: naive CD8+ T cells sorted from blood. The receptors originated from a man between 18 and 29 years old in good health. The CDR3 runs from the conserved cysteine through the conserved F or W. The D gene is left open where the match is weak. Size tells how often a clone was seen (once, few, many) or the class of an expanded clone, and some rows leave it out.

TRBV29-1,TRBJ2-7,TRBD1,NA,TGCAGCGCCGGGACAGGGGAGAACTACGAGCAGTACTTC,CSAGTGENYEQYF
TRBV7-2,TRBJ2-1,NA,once,TGTGCCAGCAGCCCCCCTCGGGCCGGGACCCCCAATGAGCAGTTCTTC,CASSPPRAGTPNEQFF
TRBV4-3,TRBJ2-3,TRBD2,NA,TGCGCCAGCAGCCAAGAACCACTAGCGGGGTCAGATACGCAGTATTTT,CASSQEPLAGSDTQYF
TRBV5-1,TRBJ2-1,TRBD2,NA,TGCGCCAGCAGCGATAGCGGGGGGGCCGTCAATGAGCAGTTCTTC,CASSDSGGAVNEQFF
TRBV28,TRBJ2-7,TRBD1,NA,TGTGCCAGCAGTCGGGACAGCTTCTACGAGCAGTACTTC,CASSRDSFYEQYF
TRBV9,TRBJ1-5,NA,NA,TGTGCCAGCAGCCCAGGACAGATAGATCAGCCCCAGCATTTT,CASSPGQIDQPQHF
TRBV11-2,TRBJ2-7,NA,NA,TGTGCCAGCAGCTTAGCCGGGAGCGGGTCCGAGCAGTACTTC,CASSLAGSGSEQYF
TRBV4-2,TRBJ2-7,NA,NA,TGTGCCAGCAGCCAAGAATTTGGCGAGCAGTACTTC,CASSQEFGEQYF
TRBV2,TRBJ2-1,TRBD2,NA,TGTGCCAGCGGCTCAGCGGGGGGGTCCTACAATGAGCAGTTCTTC,CASGSAGGSYNEQFF
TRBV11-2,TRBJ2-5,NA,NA,TGTGCCAGCAGCGGACGAACAGGGATCGACGAAGAGACCCAGTACTTC,CASSGRTGIDEETQYF
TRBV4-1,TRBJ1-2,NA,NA,TGCGCCAGCAGCCAAGATCGGTCGGCCTACTATGGCTACACCTTC,CASSQDRSAYYGYTF
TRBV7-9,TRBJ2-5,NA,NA,TGTGCCAGCAGCTTAGGGTGGTTTGGCGGGGGCCAAGCGGAGACCCAGTACTTC,CASSLGWFGGGQAETQYF
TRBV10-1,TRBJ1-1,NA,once,TGCGCCAGCAGCCCTCCTCCGGGACACCCTTTAGGAGCTTTCTTT,CASSPPPGHPLGAFF
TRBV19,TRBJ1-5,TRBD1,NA,TGTGCCAGCTCCCGCGACAGGGGGCAAGGGCAGCCCCAGCATTTT,CASSRDRGQGQPQHF
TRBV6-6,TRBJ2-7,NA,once,TGTGCCAGCAGTTACGGCAGGGAAGCCTACGAGCAGTACTTC,CASSYGREAYEQYF
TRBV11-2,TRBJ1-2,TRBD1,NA,TGTGCCAGCAGCCCAAAGGTATTCGGGGACAGGGTTCCGGATGGCTACACCTTC,CASSPKVFGDRVPDGYTF
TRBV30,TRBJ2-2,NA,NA,TGTGCCTGGACCGGACAGAACACCGGGGAGCTGTTTTTT,CAWTGQNTGELFF
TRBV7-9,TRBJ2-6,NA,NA,TGTGCCAGCAGCCCATGGGTCTCTGGGGCCAACGTCCTGACTTTC,CASSPWVSGANVLTF
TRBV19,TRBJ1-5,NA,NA,TGTGCCAGTAGTATAGAAGGGTTTGGTCAGCCCCAGCATTTT,CASSIEGFGQPQHF
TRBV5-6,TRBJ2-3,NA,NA,TGTGCCAGCACCTGGGGCTCCACAGATACGCAGTATTTT,CASTWGSTDTQYF